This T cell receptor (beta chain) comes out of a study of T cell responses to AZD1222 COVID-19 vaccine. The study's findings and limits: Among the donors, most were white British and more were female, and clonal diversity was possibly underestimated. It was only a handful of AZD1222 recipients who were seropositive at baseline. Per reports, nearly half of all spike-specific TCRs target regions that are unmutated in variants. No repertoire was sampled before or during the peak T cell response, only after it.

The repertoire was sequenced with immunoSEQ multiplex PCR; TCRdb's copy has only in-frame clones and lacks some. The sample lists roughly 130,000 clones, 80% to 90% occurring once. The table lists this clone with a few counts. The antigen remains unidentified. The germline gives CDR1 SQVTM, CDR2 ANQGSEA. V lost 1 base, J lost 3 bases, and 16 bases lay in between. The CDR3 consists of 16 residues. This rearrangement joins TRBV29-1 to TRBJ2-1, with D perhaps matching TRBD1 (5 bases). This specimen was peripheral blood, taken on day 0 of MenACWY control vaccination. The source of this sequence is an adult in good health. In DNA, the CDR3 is TGCAGCGTTGAAGTTTTGACAGATTATCGCTACAATGAGCAGTTCTTC. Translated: CSVEVLTDYRYNEQFF.